The sequence of this T cell receptor beta chain was determined in a study of beta chain features in type 1 diabetes. V lost 5 bases to trimming and J lost 0 bases; unmatched junction nucleotides: 6. This CDR3 has 15 amino acids. Germline V gene lookup returns CDR1 SGDLS and CDR2 YYNGEE. Expressed TCRB transcripts got sequenced, as all isolated RNA was reverse transcribed. Measured with immunoSEQ multiplex PCR; TCRdb has only the in-frame clones, and not every one. The data show about 250,000 clones, with around an eighth seen just once and more than 0.025% held by the top ten. Purities over 98% were achieved in all sorted populations.

Material for sequencing was naive CD4+ T cells from blood. This clonotype was sampled from a woman aged 40 to 49 in good health. The V call is TRBV9, the J call TRBJ2-3, with TRBD2 matching over 7 bases. Written as DNA, the CDR3 is TGTGCCAGCAGGCCCCCCGGGGGGAGCACAGATACGCAGTATTTT. Translating gives CASRPPGGSTDTQYF.